This T cell receptor beta chain stems from a study of blood T cells in healthy people across ages. Study-wide points: The long-lived group displayed more naive CD4+ cells, plus higher diversity, than the aged donors did. Higher naive T cell percentage went strongly together with higher TCR beta diversity.

The CDR3 has 16 residues. Per the germline V gene, CDR1 is SGHKS and CDR2 is YYEKEE (reference sequence). The V end lost 7 bases, the J end lost 13 bases, and 29 bases lay between the germline ends. It was with a sample-barcoded 5' primer and a J-beta primer mix that a second PCR of roughly 7 to 12 cycles was run. TCRdb analysed the 5' RACE reads with MiXCR anew, one entry per CDR3 protein. Counted here are roughly 650,000 distinct CDR3 sequences, roughly 30% occurring once; the ten biggest clones make up 15%. Extracted total RNA amounted to at least 5.5 micrograms for each sample. As concerns this clonotype: Its antigen is as yet unknown.

The V call is TRBV5-5, the J call TRBJ1-4; tentative D call: TRBD1 (6 bases). This TCR was recovered from a woman older than 75 in good health. Specimen: blood. In nucleotides, the CDR3 is TGTGCCAGCGCCCCTTCGGCCAGGGGAAGACGGTGGGGACTGTTTTTT. This sequence encodes CASAPSARGRRWGLFF.